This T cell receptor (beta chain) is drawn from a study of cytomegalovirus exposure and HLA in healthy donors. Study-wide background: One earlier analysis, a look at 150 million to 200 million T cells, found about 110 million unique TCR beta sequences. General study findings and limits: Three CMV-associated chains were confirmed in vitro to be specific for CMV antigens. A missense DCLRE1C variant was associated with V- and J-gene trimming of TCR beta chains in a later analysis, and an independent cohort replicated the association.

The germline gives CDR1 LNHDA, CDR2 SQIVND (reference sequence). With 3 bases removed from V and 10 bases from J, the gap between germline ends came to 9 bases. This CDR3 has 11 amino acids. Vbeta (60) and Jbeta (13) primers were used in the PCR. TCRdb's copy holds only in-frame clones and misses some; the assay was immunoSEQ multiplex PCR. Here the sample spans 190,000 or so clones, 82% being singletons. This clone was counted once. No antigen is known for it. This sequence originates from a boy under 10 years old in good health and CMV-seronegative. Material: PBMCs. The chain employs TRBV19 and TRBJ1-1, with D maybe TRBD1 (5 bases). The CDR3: CASSITGVAFF. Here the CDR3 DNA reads TGTGCCAGTAGTATTACGGGGGTAGCTTTCTTT.